This T cell receptor beta chain was identified during a study of cytomegalovirus exposure and HLA in healthy donors. The PCR contained 60 Vbeta and 13 Jbeta primers. Method: immunoSEQ multiplex PCR; TCRdb's copy keeps in-frame clones and lacks some. The sample comprises 150,000 to 200,000 clones, roughly 12% of which are singletons, and about 7.8% rests with the top ten. The length of the CDR3 is 14 residues. CDR1 is WSHSY and CDR2 is SAAADI in the germline V gene. V shed 6 bases, J shed 2 bases, and the junction held 7 bases outside the gene matches. This clone was observed a few times. Sequencing input: PBMCs. The chain couples TRBV10-2 to TRBJ2-7, with TRBD1 matching 7 bases. The sequence was obtained from a man aged 50 or older in good health and CMV-seropositive. CDR3 region: CASRPTGIAYEQYV. CDR3 nucleotides: TGCGCCAGCAGGCCGACAGGGATAGCCTACGAGCAGTACGTC.